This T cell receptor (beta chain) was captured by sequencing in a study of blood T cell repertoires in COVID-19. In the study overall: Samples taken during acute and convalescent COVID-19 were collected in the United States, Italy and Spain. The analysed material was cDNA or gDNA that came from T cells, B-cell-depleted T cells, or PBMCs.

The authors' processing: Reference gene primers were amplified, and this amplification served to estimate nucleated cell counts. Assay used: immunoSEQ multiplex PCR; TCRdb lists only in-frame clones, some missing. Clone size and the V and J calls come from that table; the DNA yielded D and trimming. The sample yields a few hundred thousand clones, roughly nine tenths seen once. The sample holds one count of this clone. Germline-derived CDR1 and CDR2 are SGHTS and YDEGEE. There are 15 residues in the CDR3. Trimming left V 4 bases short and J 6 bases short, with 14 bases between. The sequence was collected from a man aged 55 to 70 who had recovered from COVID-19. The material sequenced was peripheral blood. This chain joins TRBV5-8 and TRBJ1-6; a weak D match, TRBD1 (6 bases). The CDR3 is CASSKDRIPNSPLHF. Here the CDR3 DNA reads TGTGCCAGCAGCAAAGACAGGATTCCTAATTCACCCCTCCACTTT.